This TCR beta chain was found in a study of cytomegalovirus exposure and HLA in healthy donors. The PCR ran on 60 Vbeta and 13 Jbeta primers. Generated by immunoSEQ multiplex PCR, the TCRdb table keeps only in-frame clones and is missing some. The top ten hold 1.5% to 2.5% of the sample, which has about 260,000 clones, approximately 85% seen once. The sequence came from a middle-aged woman in good health and CMV-seropositive. The source material was PBMCs.

For the CDR3, the DNA is TGTGCCAGTAGTATAGCGGGAGCGGGAGCAGATACGCAGTATTTT. Translated: CASSIAGAGADTQYF. This chain joins TRBV19 and TRBJ2-3, with 8 nucleotides matching TRBD2. The trim removed 1 base at V and 4 bases at J, leaving 4 bases unmatched. Per germline, CDR1 LNHDA and CDR2 SQIVND (reference sequence). The CDR3 runs to 15 residues.